What follows is one T cell receptor beta chain and its context. The data derive from a study of T cell changes during pregnancy in multiple sclerosis. The CDR3 spans 14 residues. The V gene lost 5 bases and the J gene lost 8 bases, with 16 bases spanning the gap. In germline, CDR1 is MNHNS, CDR2 SASEGT. Sequencing used immunoSEQ multiplex PCR; TCRdb keeps in-frame clones, though not all of them. The sample holds tens of thousands of clones, about 92% seen once. Sequenced material: peripheral blood, taken in the first trimester of pregnancy. The genes are TRBV6-1 and TRBJ2-1; TRBD2 is a possible D gene (6 bases). This clonotype originated in a female donor with multiple sclerosis, enrolled in a pregnancy study. CDR3 sequence reads: CASSNSGGWDEQFF. Written as DNA, the CDR3 is TGTGCCAGCAGTAACAGTGGAGGGTGGGATGAGCAGTTCTTC.